This TCR beta chain was found in a study of CD8 T cells in Susac syndrome (dated by TCRdb to about 2019). Context from the whole study: Whether CD8+ T cell activation and differentiation in Susac syndrome was antigen driven was tested using repertoire sequencing. General findings and caveats noted by the study authors: The TCR sequencing and HLA analysis was acknowledged to have included a relatively small number of individuals.

The table lists this clonotype with a few counts. What antigen it recognizes has not been identified. The junction departs from the called germline gene at one end, perhaps through a read error. RNA was extracted using the RNeasy kit, and roughly 0.5 to 1 ug of the RNA was reverse transcribed with random hexamers. The immunoSEQ multiplex PCR assay, which covers 54 Vbeta and 13 Jbeta segments, was used to amplify TCR beta CDR3 regions. To correct PCR amplification bias, a synthetic template baseline was used for both primer optimization and computational correction. On the authors' methods: Reads were assigned to V, D and J genes according to IMGT and analyzed in immunoSEQ Analyzer, with only productive sequences retained. Clonality was calculated as one minus the Shannon entropy normalized by log2 of the number of productive unique sequences. Public and private clones were assessed among the 100 most prevalent clones of each patient and control. Susac-specific clones were defined as absent from healthy and MS cohorts, roughly 1,100 published viral clones and other ImmuneACCESS disease sequences. The public reads were reprocessed in TCRdb via fastp at Q25 and MiXCR, keeping in-frame beta chains. Identical CDR3 protein sequences are pooled into one entry, listed with their most common genes and DNA. These V and J calls are TCRdb output, not the study's own analysis. This sample holds under 200,000 distinct CDR3 sequences; over 85% were observed only once. The top ten hold around 0.14% of the sample.

High-throughput TCR beta sequencing profiled peripheral blood CD8+ and CD4+ T cells from healthy donors, Susac syndrome patients and multiple sclerosis patients. Healthy donors were included as age- and sex-matched controls. Bulk CD8+ and CD4+ T cells were purified magnetically by negative isolation, whereas CD8+ TEMRA cells were enriched by FACS. Blood was drawn into EDTA tubes, processed within 24 hours, and PBMCs were isolated by density gradient centrifugation. PBMCs intended for TCR sequencing were frozen in liquid nitrogen and were later thawed in a 37 degrees C water bath. Purity of sorted or isolated CD4+, CD8+ and CD8+ TEMRA cells was at least 90%. The TCR was taken from a human donor in good health. The sequencing sample was made of CD4+ T cells from PBMCs.

Read as DNA, the sequence is TGCAGTGTTGGACAGGACTATGGCTACACCTTC. This sequence encodes CSVGQDYGYTF. The rearranged chain carries TRBV29-1 and TRBJ1-2; 7 junctional bases match TRBD1. Via the germline V gene, CDR1 is SQVTM and CDR2 ANQGSEA. The CDR3 numbers 11 residues from cysteine through phenylalanine. Left in the record is the CDR3 DNA by itself, 33 bases read in frame from the first base. Full variable domain (CDR3 extended with the reference TRBV29-1 and TRBJ1-2 proteins): SAVISQKPSRDICQRGTSLTIQCQVDSQVTMMFWYRQQPGQSLTLIATANQGSEATYESGFVIDKFPISRPNLTFSTLTVSNMSPEDSSIYLCSVGQDYGYTFGSGTRLTVV.